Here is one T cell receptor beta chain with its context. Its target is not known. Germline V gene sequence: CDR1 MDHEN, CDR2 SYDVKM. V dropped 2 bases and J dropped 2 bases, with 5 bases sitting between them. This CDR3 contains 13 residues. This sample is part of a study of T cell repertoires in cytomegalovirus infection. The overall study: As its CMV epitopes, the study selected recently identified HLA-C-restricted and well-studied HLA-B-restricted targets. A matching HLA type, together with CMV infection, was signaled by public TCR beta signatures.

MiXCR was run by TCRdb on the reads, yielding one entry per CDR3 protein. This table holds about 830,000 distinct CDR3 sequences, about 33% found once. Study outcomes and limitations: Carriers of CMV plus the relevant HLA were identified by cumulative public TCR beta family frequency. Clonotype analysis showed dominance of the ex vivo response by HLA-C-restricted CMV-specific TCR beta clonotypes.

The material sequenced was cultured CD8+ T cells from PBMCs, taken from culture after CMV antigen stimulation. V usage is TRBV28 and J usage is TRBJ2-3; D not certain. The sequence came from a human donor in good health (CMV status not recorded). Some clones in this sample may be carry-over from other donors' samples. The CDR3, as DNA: TGTGCCAGCAGTTTAGGGATCACAGATACGCAGTATTTT. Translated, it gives CASSLGITDTQYF. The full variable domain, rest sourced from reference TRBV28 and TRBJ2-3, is DVKVTQSSRYLVKRTGEKVFLECVQDMDHENMFWYRQDPGLGLRLIYFSYDVKMKEKGDIPEGYSVSREKKERFSLILESASTNQTSMYLCASSLGITDTQYFGPGTRLTVL.